This TCR beta chain is from a study of blood T cell repertoires in COVID-19. The ends lost 5 bases at V and 3 bases at J; junction bases unmatched: 9. The CDR3 is 15 amino acids. Germline V gene data show CDR1 as KGHSH and CDR2 as LQKENI. Using immunoSEQ multiplex PCR, the repertoire was profiled, and TCRdb retains in-frame clones only, with some absent. The profile shows some 400,000 clones, roughly 86% of them singletons. This chain links TRBV18 with TRBJ1-1; 7 bases fit TRBD1. Sequencing used PBMCs or T cells enriched from blood (not recorded which). This clonotype originated in a woman aged 25 to 39 who had recovered from COVID-19. Here the CDR3 DNA reads TGTGCCAGCTCAACTGCCCTGACAGGGCACACTGAAGCTTTCTTT. Protein product: CASSTALTGHTEAFF.